The rows below give T cell receptor beta chains drawn from one sample of a study of blood T cell repertoires in COVID-19. TCRdb's table, derived via immunoSEQ multiplex PCR, lists solely in-frame clones and lacks some. The sample has 200,000 to 250,000 clones, over 75% seen once. The specimen sequenced was PBMCs or T cells enriched from blood (not recorded which). These receptors all come from an older woman who had recovered from COVID-19. The CDR3 runs from the conserved cysteine through the conserved F or W. D genes are given only for firm matches. Clone size is not always given. Where it is, it says once, few, many or a class for expanded clones.

clone_size	d_call	v_call	j_call	cdr3_aa	cdr3_nt
NA	NA	TRBV6-2/TRBV6-3	TRBJ2-7	CASSQNYEQYF	TGTGCCAGCAGTCAAAATTACGAGCAGTACTTC
NA	TRBD1	TRBV2	TRBJ1-2	CASRTGWGANYGYTF	TGTGCCAGCAGGACAGGGTGGGGAGCTAACTATGGCTACACCTTC
NA	NA	TRBV7-9	TRBJ2-3	CASSPTTSTDTQYF	TGTGCCAGCAGCCCTACTACATCCACAGATACGCAGTATTTT
NA	NA	TRBV4-2	TRBJ2-2	CASSPVETPNTGELFF	TGTGCCAGCAGCCCCGTGGAGACTCCGAACACCGGGGAGCTGTTTTTT
NA	TRBD1	TRBV9	TRBJ1-2	CASSVATVRGNYGYTF	TGTGCCAGCAGCGTAGCTACAGTCAGGGGGAACTATGGCTACACCTTC
NA	NA	TRBV18	TRBJ1-1	CASSPTDSPNTEAFF	TGTGCCAGCTCACCCACGGACAGCCCGAACACTGAAGCTTTCTTT
NA	TRBD1	TRBV7-9	TRBJ2-7	CASSLVRWTGEYEQYF	TGTGCCAGCAGCTTAGTCCGATGGACAGGGGAATACGAGCAGTACTTC
NA	NA	TRBV6-5	TRBJ2-1	CASSQYNEQFF	TGTGCCAGCAGTCAATACAATGAGCAGTTCTTC
NA	TRBD2	TRBV6-6	TRBJ2-7	CASRGGEQYF	TGTGCCAGCCGGGGGGGGGAGCAGTACTTC
NA	TRBD1	TRBV2	TRBJ1-2	CASRGDSYGYTF	TGTGCCAGCAGGGGGGACAGCTATGGCTACACCTTC
NA	TRBD1	TRBV30	TRBJ1-1	CAWTLRGQGLNTEAFF	TGTGCCTGGACCTTAAGGGGACAGGGGCTGAACACTGAAGCTTTCTTT
NA	NA	TRBV7-9	TRBJ2-5	CASSIAPGLETQYF	TGTGCCAGCAGCATTGCCCCGGGATTGGAGACCCAGTACTTC
once	NA	TRBV5-5	TRBJ1-6	CASSTFAGGNSPLHF	TGTGCCAGCAGCACATTTGCGGGCGGTAATTCACCCCTCCACTTT
NA	NA	TRBV19	TRBJ1-2	CASRNRENYGYTF	TGTGCCAGTAGGAATAGGGAGAACTATGGCTACACCTTC
NA	TRBD2	TRBV5-5	TRBJ2-5	CASSLPGGGDQETQYF	TGTGCCAGCAGCTTGCCGGGGGGTGGTGATCAAGAGACCCAGTACTTC
NA	NA	TRBV5-1	TRBJ2-2	CASSLDRPNTGELFF	TGCGCCAGCAGCTTGGACAGGCCGAACACCGGGGAGCTGTTTTTT
NA	NA	TRBV27	TRBJ1-2	CASSPDLWAGKNF	TGTGCCAGCAGTCCCGACCTCTGGGCAGGCAAAAACTTC
NA	TRBD1	TRBV2	TRBJ1-1	CASKYDRGQMVEAFF	TGTGCCAGCAAATACGACAGGGGGCAAATGGTTGAAGCTTTCTTT
few	NA	TRBV20-1	TRBJ1-5	CSASSFSNQPQHF	TGCAGTGCTAGTTCCTTTAGCAATCAGCCCCAGCATTTT
NA	TRBD2	TRBV7-2	TRBJ2-1	CASSTTSGGSYNEQFF	TGTGCCAGCAGTACCACTAGCGGGGGGTCCTACAATGAGCAGTTCTTC
once	TRBD2	TRBV6-1	TRBJ2-1	CASSLKRGGINEQFF	TGTGCCAGCAGTTTGAAGCGGGGGGGTATAAATGAGCAGTTCTTC
NA	NA	TRBV5-4	TRBJ2-7	CASSGGGHYEQYF	TGTGCCAGCAGCGGCGGGGGACACTACGAGCAGTACTTC
once	TRBD1	TRBV5-1	TRBJ1-2	CASSFGQGDGYTF	TGCGCCAGCAGCTTTGGACAGGGGGATGGCTACACCTTC
NA	TRBD1	TRBV5-1	TRBJ1-2	CASSSGTGVGYTF	TGCGCCAGCAGCTCAGGGACAGGGGTTGGCTACACCTTC
once	TRBD1	TRBV9	TRBJ1-2	CASKPGAGGTPLSGYTF	TGTGCCTCCAAACCCGGGGCAGGGGGGACCCCACTATCTGGCTACACCTTC
NA	TRBD2	TRBV4-1	TRBJ2-7	CASSQVASGYSYEQYF	TGCGCCAGCAGCCAAGTGGCTAGCGGATACTCCTACGAGCAGTACTTC
NA	NA	TRBV29-1	TRBJ2-1	CSVGAYNEQFF	TGCAGCGTTGGAGCCTACAATGAGCAGTTCTTC